This TCR beta chain was captured by sequencing in a study of CD8+CD57+ T cells in acquired aplastic anemia. Study overall: Average CD4+ read depth in healthy donors was about 10.8 million reads.

Using genomic DNA as the template, TCR beta VDJ and CDR3 profiling was carried out. Each CDR3 protein is one row after TCRdb ran MiXCR on the reads. The sample yields about 80,000 distinct CDR3 sequences, more than 40% seen once. V lost 7 bases and J lost 4; bases outside the gene matches: 8. The CDR3 runs 14 residues. As for this clonotype: Its antigen remains unidentified.

Regarding the study as a whole: Between patients and controls, CD8+ Simpson's diversity did not vary significantly. There were approximately 27 CD8+ CDR3 sequences that occurred in both patients and controls.

This receptor was taken from a human donor in good health, serving as a control. Sequencing was carried out using sorted CD4+, CD8+, or CD8+CD57+ T cells (not recorded which) from PBMCs. The chain recombines TRBV12-3 or TRBV12-4 with TRBJ1-1; 8 bases are a match to TRBD1. CDR3 sequence: CASTGTGVGTEAFF. DNA for the CDR3: TGTGCCAGCACCGGGACAGGTGTTGGCACTGAAGCTTTCTTT.